A single T cell receptor beta chain is shown here with its context. Its antigen is currently unknown. The data derive from a study of cytomegalovirus exposure and HLA in healthy donors. Study findings and constraints: Earlier analysis found most TCR beta V segments productive about 90% or about 30% of the time.

The CDR3 consists of 18 residues. Germline CDR1 MNHEY, CDR2 SMNVEV (reference sequence). The V end lost 4 bases, the J end lost 7 bases, and 26 bases lay between the germline ends. Donors in the study were healthy people who gave bone marrow. PCR was performed using 60 Vbeta and 13 Jbeta primers. Repertoires were generated with immunoSEQ multiplex PCR, while TCRdb's copy carries only in-frame clones and drops some. Counted here are approximately 140,000 clones, roughly 88% occurring once; the ten biggest clones make up 2% to 3%. The chain carries TRBV27 and TRBJ2-1; possible D gene TRBD1, 5 bases. The material sequenced was PBMCs. The receptor was isolated from a man aged 45-60 years in good health and CMV-seronegative. The CDR3 DNA follows: TGTGCCAGCAGTTCCCTCTTGGTTGGGGCCCGGCCCAAGAATGAGCAGTTCTTC. This sequence encodes CASSSLLVGARPKNEQFF.